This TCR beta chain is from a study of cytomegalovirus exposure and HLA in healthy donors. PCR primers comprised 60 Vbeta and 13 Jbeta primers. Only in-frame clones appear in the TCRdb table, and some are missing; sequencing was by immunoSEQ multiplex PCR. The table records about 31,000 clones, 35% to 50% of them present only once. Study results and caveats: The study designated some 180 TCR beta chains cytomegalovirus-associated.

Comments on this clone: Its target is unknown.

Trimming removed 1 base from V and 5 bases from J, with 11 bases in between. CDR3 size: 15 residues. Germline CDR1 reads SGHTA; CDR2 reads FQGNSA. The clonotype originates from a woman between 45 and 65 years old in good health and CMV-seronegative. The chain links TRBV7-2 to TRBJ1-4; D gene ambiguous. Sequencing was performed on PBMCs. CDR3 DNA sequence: TGTGCCAGCAGCTTAGGGCTGGGGAGGAATGAAAAACTGTTTTTT. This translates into CASSLGLGRNEKLFF.